This is a list of T cell receptor beta chains from one sample in a study of cytomegalovirus exposure and HLA in healthy donors. Clones were sequenced by immunoSEQ multiplex PCR, and TCRdb holds only the in-frame ones, with some missing. The table lists tens of thousands of clones, around 86% of them singletons. The sequenced material came from PBMCs. The source is a female donor in good health and CMV-seronegative. Each CDR3 is given with its conserved first and last residue. A D gene is named only where the DNA matches it firmly. The size of a clone is reported for some rows only, either as once, few or many, or as a class for expanded clones.

cdr3_nt: TGTGCCAGCAGTTATGAGCGGTTCAACAATGAGCAGTTCTTC; cdr3_aa: CASSYERFNNEQFF; d_call: -; clone_size: -; j_call: TRBJ2-1; v_call: TRBV27
cdr3_nt: TGTGCCAGCAGCCCATCCGGGGTAGCTGGTGAGCAGTTCTTC; cdr3_aa: CASSPSGVAGEQFF; d_call: -; clone_size: -; j_call: TRBJ2-1; v_call: TRBV7-3
cdr3_nt: TGTGCCAGCAGCTTGGCCGGGAGTCGGTACGAGCAGTACTTC; cdr3_aa: CASSLAGSRYEQYF; d_call: -; clone_size: once; j_call: TRBJ2-7; v_call: TRBV7-2
cdr3_nt: TGTGCCAGCAGTGTGGTAGGGACAGGGAATAACTATGGCTACACCTTC; cdr3_aa: CASSVVGTGNNYGYTF; d_call: TRBD1; clone_size: -; j_call: TRBJ1-2; v_call: TRBV2
cdr3_nt: TGCGCCAGCAGCCAAGATTCGCAGACAGGGCGCGCAGATACGCAGTATTTT; cdr3_aa: CASSQDSQTGRADTQYF; d_call: TRBD1; clone_size: -; j_call: TRBJ2-3; v_call: TRBV4-1
cdr3_nt: TGTGCCAGCAGCCCCGGGGGGGTAAGGACTGAAGCTTTCTTT; cdr3_aa: CASSPGGVRTEAFF; d_call: -; clone_size: -; j_call: TRBJ1-1; v_call: TRBV6-1
cdr3_nt: TGTGCCAGCGCGGCCCGGAGTCTAGCGAGCACAGATACGCAGTATTTT; cdr3_aa: CASAARSLASTDTQYF; d_call: -; clone_size: -; j_call: TRBJ2-3; v_call: TRBV7-8
cdr3_nt: TGTGCCAGTAGACATACCCCTATACAGGGCGAGCAGTACTTC; cdr3_aa: CASRHTPIQGEQYF; d_call: -; clone_size: -; j_call: TRBJ2-7; v_call: TRBV19
cdr3_nt: TGTGCCAGCAGACTAGCGGGGAGATACGAGCAGTACTTC; cdr3_aa: CASRLAGRYEQYF; d_call: -; clone_size: -; j_call: TRBJ2-7; v_call: TRBV21-1
cdr3_nt: TGTGCCAGTAGTAGGGGCCCCCTTGGAGGGTACGAGCAGTACTTC; cdr3_aa: CASSRGPLGGYEQYF; d_call: -; clone_size: -; j_call: TRBJ2-7; v_call: TRBV19
cdr3_nt: TGTGCCAGCAGCGTAGACCGGACTAGCATCAATGAGCAGTTCTTC; cdr3_aa: CASSVDRTSINEQFF; d_call: TRBD2; clone_size: -; j_call: TRBJ2-1; v_call: TRBV9
cdr3_nt: TGTGCCAGCAGCTTAGCCGACAGGGGGCAGATTAACACTGAAGCTTTCTTT; cdr3_aa: CASSLADRGQINTEAFF; d_call: TRBD1; clone_size: -; j_call: TRBJ1-1; v_call: TRBV13
cdr3_nt: TGTGCCAGCAGCTCCTTTTTCAACTATGGCTACACCTTC; cdr3_aa: CASSSFFNYGYTF; d_call: -; clone_size: -; j_call: TRBJ1-2; v_call: TRBV7-9
cdr3_nt: TGTGCCAGCAGCCAAGGGACAGGGAACGGGGAGCTGTTTTTT; cdr3_aa: CASSQGTGNGELFF; d_call: TRBD1; clone_size: -; j_call: TRBJ2-2; v_call: TRBV4-2
cdr3_nt: TGTGCCAGCGTGGGGGGGCTTGGGGCAGATACGCAGTATTTT; cdr3_aa: CASVGGLGADTQYF; d_call: -; clone_size: -; j_call: TRBJ2-3; v_call: TRBV2
cdr3_nt: TGTGCCAGCAGCATCCAGGGCTCCGGGACAGGGGGCTCACCCCTCCACTTT; cdr3_aa: CASSIQGSGTGGSPLHF; d_call: TRBD1; clone_size: once; j_call: TRBJ1-6; v_call: TRBV5-8
cdr3_nt: TGTGCCAGCAGCTCCCCCCCAGGGACAGCACGAGAGACCCAGTACTTC; cdr3_aa: CASSSPPGTARETQYF; d_call: TRBD1; clone_size: -; j_call: TRBJ2-5; v_call: TRBV7-9
cdr3_nt: TGTGCCAGCAGCTTACAGGCTAGCGGAGAGTACAATGAGCAGTTCTTC; cdr3_aa: CASSLQASGEYNEQFF; d_call: TRBD2; clone_size: -; j_call: TRBJ2-1; v_call: TRBV7-6
cdr3_nt: TGTGCCAGTAGTATGGGACACTACGAGCAGTACTTC; cdr3_aa: CASSMGHYEQYF; d_call: -; clone_size: -; j_call: TRBJ2-7; v_call: TRBV19
cdr3_nt: TGTGCCAGCAGCATGGAGCTAGCGCAACCCTACGAGCAGTACTTC; cdr3_aa: CASSMELAQPYEQYF; d_call: -; clone_size: -; j_call: TRBJ2-7; v_call: TRBV7-8
cdr3_nt: TGTGCCAGCAGCTTAGTGTCGGTGAGCTCCTACAATGAGCAGTTCTTC; cdr3_aa: CASSLVSVSSYNEQFF; d_call: -; clone_size: -; j_call: TRBJ2-1; v_call: TRBV7-8
cdr3_nt: TGTGCCAGTAGTATAGATAACCAGGGGCCAATCCTAAATCAGCCCCAGCATTTT; cdr3_aa: CASSIDNQGPILNQPQHF; d_call: -; clone_size: -; j_call: TRBJ1-5; v_call: TRBV19
cdr3_nt: TGTGCCAGCAGCCCAGCGTATCGCCCTTACGAGCAGTACTTC; cdr3_aa: CASSPAYRPYEQYF; d_call: -; clone_size: -; j_call: TRBJ2-7; v_call: TRBV28
cdr3_nt: TGTGCCAGCAGTGAGCCCCTTTCAGCGGGAGATACGCAGTATTTT; cdr3_aa: CASSEPLSAGDTQYF; d_call: -; clone_size: -; j_call: TRBJ2-3; v_call: TRBV28
cdr3_nt: TGCGCCAGCAGCTTGGTCGGACAGGGCGTAAACATTCAGTACTTC; cdr3_aa: CASSLVGQGVNIQYF; d_call: TRBD1; clone_size: -; j_call: TRBJ2-4; v_call: TRBV5-1
cdr3_nt: TGTGCCAGCAGCTTAGGCGGGCCCGCAGCGGCTGAAGCTTTCTTT; cdr3_aa: CASSLGGPAAAEAFF; d_call: -; clone_size: -; j_call: TRBJ1-1; v_call: TRBV7-3
cdr3_nt: TGTGCCAGCAGTCCCGGGACAGGGGGCCAAGAGACCCAGTACTTC; cdr3_aa: CASSPGTGGQETQYF; d_call: TRBD1; clone_size: -; j_call: TRBJ2-5; v_call: TRBV6-5
cdr3_nt: TGTGCCAGCAGGGACAGCTCCTATAATTCACCCCTCCACTTT; cdr3_aa: CASRDSSYNSPLHF; d_call: -; clone_size: -; j_call: TRBJ1-6; v_call: TRBV5-4
cdr3_nt: TGTGCCAGCAGTTTCGCCGGGACAGCCAACACTGAAGCTTTCTTT; cdr3_aa: CASSFAGTANTEAFF; d_call: TRBD1; clone_size: few; j_call: TRBJ1-1; v_call: TRBV28
cdr3_nt: TGTGCCAGCAGCCTGGGACAGAGCAATCAGCCCCAGCATTTT; cdr3_aa: CASSLGQSNQPQHF; d_call: TRBD1; clone_size: few; j_call: TRBJ1-5; v_call: TRBV7-9
cdr3_nt: TGTGCCAGCAGCTTGCGGCTAAACAATGAGCAGTTCTTC; cdr3_aa: CASSLRLNNEQFF; d_call: -; clone_size: once; j_call: TRBJ2-1; v_call: TRBV7-3